This T cell receptor beta chain derives from a study of CD4+ T cells in melanoma. As to this clone: One end of the junction fails to match germline, which may point to a read error.

Germline loops: CDR1 ENHRY, CDR2 SYGVKD. This CDR3 spans 13 amino acids. Profiled with immunoSEQ multiplex PCR; TCRdb holds only in-frame clones, not every one. The sample has 11,000 to 15,000 clones; approximately 63% are singletons. The sequence was obtained from a human donor with melanoma. The gene calls are TRBV10-3 and TRBJ2-7; D is possibly TRBD1 (5 bases). Material: cells from a culture (not recorded whether cultured in vitro). The CDR3 DNA reads as TGTGCCAGCAGTTCAGGGCGTCAGTACGAGCAGTACTTC. This translates into CASSSGRQYEQYF.